This TCR beta chain was recovered during a study of shared T cell receptors in the human thymus. Libraries were prepared by immunoSEQ multiplex PCR; TCRdb keeps only in-frame clonotypes and omits some of them. The data show 640,000 or so clones, with more than 70% seen just once and roughly 0.0087% held by the top ten. The CDR3 is made up of 15 amino acids. Germline CDR1 and CDR2: MDHEN and SYDVKM. Trimming removed 5 bases from V and 3 bases from J, with 17 bases in between. These data were also filed under a second study, of human thymus T cells. That study reports: Thymus was obtained from resections taken during corrective heart surgery. V and J gene usage appeared biased in thymic and blood repertoires.

This sequence originates from a boy younger than two with a congenital heart defect. Material for sequencing was thymocytes. The chain joins TRBV28 to TRBJ2-7, with a possible D match to TRBD2 (6 bases). Here the CDR3 DNA reads TGTGCCAGCAGTCCTGGGGGGAGAACTTGCTACGAGCAGTACTTC. Its protein product is CASSPGGRTCYEQYF.